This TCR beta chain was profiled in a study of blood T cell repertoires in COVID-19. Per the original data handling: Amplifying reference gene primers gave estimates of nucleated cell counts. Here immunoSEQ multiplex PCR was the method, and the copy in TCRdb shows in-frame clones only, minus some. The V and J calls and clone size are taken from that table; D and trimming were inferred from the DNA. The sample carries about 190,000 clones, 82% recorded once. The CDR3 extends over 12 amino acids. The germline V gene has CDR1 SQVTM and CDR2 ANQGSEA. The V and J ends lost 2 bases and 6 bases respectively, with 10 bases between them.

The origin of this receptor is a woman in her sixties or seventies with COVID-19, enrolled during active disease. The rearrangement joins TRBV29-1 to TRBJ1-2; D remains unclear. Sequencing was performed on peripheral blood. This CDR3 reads CSVEYSRDGYTF. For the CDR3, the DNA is TGCAGCGTTGAATATAGTCGTGATGGCTACACCTTC. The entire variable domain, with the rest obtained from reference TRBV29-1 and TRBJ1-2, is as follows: SAVISQKPSRDICQRGTSLTIQCQVDSQVTMMFWYRQQPGQSLTLIATANQGSEATYESGFVIDKFPISRPNLTFSTLTVSNMSPEDSSIYLCSVEYSRDGYTFGSGTRLTVV.